This T cell receptor (beta chain) was sequenced during a study of blood T cell repertoires in COVID-19. About the study: Sites in the United States, Italy and Spain provided acute and convalescent COVID-19 samples. T cells, B-cell-depleted T cells, or PBMCs supplied cDNA or gDNA.

Original handling: Nucleated cell counts were estimated from reference gene primer amplification. Sequenced by immunoSEQ multiplex PCR; TCRdb stores in-frame clones only, minus some. V and J calls and clone size are those listed in that table; D and trimming were worked out from the DNA. The sample shows around 80,000 clones, 75% to 85% of them seen only once. Source material: peripheral blood. The sequence was collected from a woman aged 70-85 years with acute or convalescent COVID-19.

The CDR3 DNA sequence: TGTGCCAGTAGTATAAGAGGCGGATCCAGCAATCAGCCCCAGCATTTT. This translates into CASSIRGGSSNQPQHF. The V and J genes are TRBV19 and TRBJ1-5; no reliable D call. There are 16 residues in the CDR3. V was cut by 2 bases and J by 1 base, with 12 bases left in between. Germline lookup yields CDR1 LNHDA and CDR2 SQIVND (reference sequence).